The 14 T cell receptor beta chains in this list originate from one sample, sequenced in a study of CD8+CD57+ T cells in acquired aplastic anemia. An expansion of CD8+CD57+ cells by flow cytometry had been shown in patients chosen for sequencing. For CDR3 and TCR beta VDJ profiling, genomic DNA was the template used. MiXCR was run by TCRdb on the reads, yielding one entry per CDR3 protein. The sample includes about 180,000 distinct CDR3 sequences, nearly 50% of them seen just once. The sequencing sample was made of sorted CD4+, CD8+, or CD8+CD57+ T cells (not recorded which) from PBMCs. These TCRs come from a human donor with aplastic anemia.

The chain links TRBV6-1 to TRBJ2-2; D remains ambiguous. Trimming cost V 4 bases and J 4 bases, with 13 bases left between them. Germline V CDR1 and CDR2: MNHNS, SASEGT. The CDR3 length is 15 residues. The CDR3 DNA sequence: TGTGCCAGCAGTGTCCCCCCGATGGGCACCGGGGAGCTGTTTTTT. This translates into CASSVPPMGTGELFF.

The CDR3 spells CASRRAGPYEQYF. DNA of the CDR3: TGTGCCAGCAGGAGGGCAGGACCCTACGAGCAGTACTTC. The rearrangement uses TRBV6-1 and TRBJ2-7, with a tentative D call TRBD2 (5 bases). V lost 6 bases, J lost 2 bases, and 11 bases lay in between. The germline V gene encodes CDR1 MNHNS and CDR2 SASEGT. CDR3 size: 13 residues.

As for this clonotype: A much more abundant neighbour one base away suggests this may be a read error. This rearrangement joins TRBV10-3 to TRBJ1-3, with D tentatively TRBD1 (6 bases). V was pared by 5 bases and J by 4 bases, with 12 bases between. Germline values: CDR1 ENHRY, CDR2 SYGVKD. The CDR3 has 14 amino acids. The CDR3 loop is CAISSGQSGNTIYF. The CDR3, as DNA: TGTGCCATCAGTTCGGGACAATCAGGAAACACCATATATTTT.

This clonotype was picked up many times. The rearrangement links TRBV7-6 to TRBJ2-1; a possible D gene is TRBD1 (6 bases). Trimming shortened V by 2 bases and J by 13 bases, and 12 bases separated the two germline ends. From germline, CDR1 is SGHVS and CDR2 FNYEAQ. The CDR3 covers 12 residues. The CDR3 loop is CASSLLGGGQFF. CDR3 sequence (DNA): TGTGCCAGCAGCTTATTAGGGGGTGGTCAGTTCTTC.

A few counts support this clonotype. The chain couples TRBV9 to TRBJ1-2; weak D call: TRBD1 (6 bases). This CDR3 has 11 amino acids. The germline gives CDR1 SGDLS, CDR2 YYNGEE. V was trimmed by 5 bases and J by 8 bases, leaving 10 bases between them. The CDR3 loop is CASSSRGGYTF. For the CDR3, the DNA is TGTGCCAGCAGTTCCAGGGGAGGCTACACCTTC.

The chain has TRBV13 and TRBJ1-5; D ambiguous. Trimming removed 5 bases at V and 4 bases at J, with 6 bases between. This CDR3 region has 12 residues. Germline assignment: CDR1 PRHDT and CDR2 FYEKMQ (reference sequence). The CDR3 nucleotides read TGTGCCAGCAGCGTGAAGAATCAGCCCCAGCATTTT. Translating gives CASSVKNQPQHF.

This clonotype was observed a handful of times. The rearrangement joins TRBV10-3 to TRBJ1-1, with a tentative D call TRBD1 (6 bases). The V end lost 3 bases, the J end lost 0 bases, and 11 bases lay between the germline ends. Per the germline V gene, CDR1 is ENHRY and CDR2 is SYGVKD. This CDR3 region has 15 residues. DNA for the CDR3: TGTGCCATCAGTGATCGGCAGGGGATGAACACTGAAGCTTTCTTT. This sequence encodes CAISDRQGMNTEAFF.

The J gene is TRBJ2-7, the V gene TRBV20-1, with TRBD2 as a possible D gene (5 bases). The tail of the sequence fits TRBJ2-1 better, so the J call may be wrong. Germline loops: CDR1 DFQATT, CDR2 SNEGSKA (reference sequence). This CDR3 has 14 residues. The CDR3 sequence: CSASGLAHWDEQFF. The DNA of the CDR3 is TGCAGTGCAAGTGGGCTAGCCCACTGGGATGAGCAGTTCTTC.

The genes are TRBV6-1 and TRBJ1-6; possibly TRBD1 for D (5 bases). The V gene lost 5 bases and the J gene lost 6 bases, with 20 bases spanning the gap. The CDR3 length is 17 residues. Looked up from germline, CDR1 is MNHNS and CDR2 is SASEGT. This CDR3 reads CASSTQTALLGNSPLHF. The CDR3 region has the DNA TGTGCCAGCAGTACCCAGACAGCCCTGTTAGGTAATTCACCCCTCCACTTT.

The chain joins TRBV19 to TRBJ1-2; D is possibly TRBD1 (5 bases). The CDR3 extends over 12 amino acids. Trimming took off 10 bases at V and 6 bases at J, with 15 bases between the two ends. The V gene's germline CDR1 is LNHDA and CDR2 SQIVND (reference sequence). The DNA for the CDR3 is TGTGCCACCAACTCAAGGGGCCATGGCTACACCTTC. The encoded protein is CATNSRGHGYTF.

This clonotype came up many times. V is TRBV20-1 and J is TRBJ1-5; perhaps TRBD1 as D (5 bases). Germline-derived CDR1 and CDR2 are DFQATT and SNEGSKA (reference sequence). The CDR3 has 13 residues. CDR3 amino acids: CSARGDGNQPQHF. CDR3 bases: TGCAGCGCCCGGGGGGACGGTAATCAGCCCCAGCATTTT.

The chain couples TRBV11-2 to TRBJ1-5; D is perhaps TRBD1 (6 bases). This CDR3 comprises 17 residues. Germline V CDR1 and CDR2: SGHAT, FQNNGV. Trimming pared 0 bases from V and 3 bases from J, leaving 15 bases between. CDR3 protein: CASSLEGAEEVNQPQHF. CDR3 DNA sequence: TGTGCCAGCAGCTTAGAGGGGGCTGAGGAAGTCAATCAGCCCCAGCATTTT.

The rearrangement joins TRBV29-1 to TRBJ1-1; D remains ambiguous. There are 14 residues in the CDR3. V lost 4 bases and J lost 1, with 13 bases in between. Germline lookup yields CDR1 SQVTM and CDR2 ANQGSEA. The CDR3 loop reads CSVVWEHRNTEAFF. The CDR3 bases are TGCAGCGTTGTCTGGGAACATCGGAACACTGAAGCTTTCTTT.

CDR3 residues: CASSLTGDAVEQFF. CDR3 bases: TGTGCCAGCAGCTTGACAGGGGATGCGGTTGAGCAGTTCTTC. The chain has TRBV11-3 and TRBJ2-1; 8 bases agree with TRBD1. Germline loops: CDR1 SGHNT, CDR2 YENEEA. Trimming removed 3 bases from V and 9 bases from J; junction bases left unmatched: 7. The CDR3 extends over 14 amino acids.